In its sample, the clone carrying this TCR beta chain was seen many times. Antigen: not known. The source of the sample is a study of T-cell memory formation after mild COVID-19. Study outcomes and limitations: Whether day 37 second-wave clones are SARS-CoV-2-specific was not confirmed.

Each CDR3 protein is one row after TCRdb ran MiXCR on the 5' RACE reads. This sample has around 390,000 distinct CDR3 sequences, with approximately 15% found just once. Germline V CDR1 and CDR2: SGHTA, FQGNSA. The germline V and J ends were trimmed by 2 bases and 2 bases, with 8 bases remaining between them. The CDR3 runs 14 residues. This receptor was taken from a young man who had mild COVID-19 (a few samples of this study predate the infection). Cell type and time point are not known. This chain joins TRBV7-2 and TRBJ2-3, with D possibly called TRBD1 or TRBD2 (6 bases each). Sequencing was carried out using PBMCs or a T cell subset sorted from them (not recorded which). The CDR3 bases are TGTGCCAGCAGCTTATGGGGGGCCACAGATACGCAGTATTTT. Residues: CASSLWGATDTQYF.